Below, 20 T cell receptor beta chains from the same sample are listed, as sequenced in a study of blood T cell repertoires in COVID-19. Produced via immunoSEQ multiplex PCR; TCRdb's table is partial and in-frame only. The sample contains 150,000 to 200,000 clones, about 85% of which appear only once. Sequencing used peripheral blood. The receptors stem from a woman of 80 years or more with acute or convalescent COVID-19.

This clone occurred a few times. V and J are TRBV5-1 and TRBJ1-4; D possibly corresponds to TRBD1 (6 bases). The CDR3 spans 16 residues. Germline CDR1 and CDR2: SGHRS and YFSETQ. V was trimmed by 0 bases and J by 5 bases, leaving 14 bases between them. The CDR3 DNA follows: TGCGCCAGCAGCTTGGCGGGGCCAGGGACAAATGAAAAACTGTTTTTT. Residues: CASSLAGPGTNEKLFF.

This clone was recorded a few times. This chain's CDR3 is CASSYSGTANQPQHF. The CDR3 DNA follows: TGTGCCAGCAGCTACTCCGGGACAGCCAATCAGCCCCAGCATTTT. The chain uses TRBV7-8 and TRBJ1-5, with 7 bases matching TRBD1. V was pared by 4 bases and J by 3 bases, with 6 bases of the junction left unmatched. Germline values: CDR1 SGHVS, CDR2 FQNEAQ. CDR3 size: 15 residues.

This rearrangement joins TRBV19 to TRBJ1-1; D perhaps matches TRBD1 (5 bases). V was trimmed by 5 bases and J by 6 bases, leaving 16 bases between them. The CDR3 sequence is 14 residues long. From germline, CDR1 is LNHDA and CDR2 SQIVND (reference sequence). The CDR3 loop reads CASSLGQVRSEAFF. Here the CDR3 DNA reads TGTGCCAGTAGTTTGGGGCAGGTGAGGTCTGAAGCTTTCTTT.

The chain uses TRBV19 and TRBJ1-4; possible D gene TRBD1, 5 bases. Germline V lookup: CDR1 LNHDA, CDR2 SQIVND (reference sequence). The CDR3 spans 15 residues. Trimming removed 9 bases at V and 0 bases at J, with 14 bases between. CDR3 region: CASKRQIATNEKLFF. CDR3 in DNA: TGTGCCAGCAAGAGACAGATAGCAACTAATGAAAAACTGTTTTTT.

This chain joins TRBV19 and TRBJ2-2; tentative D call: TRBD1 (6 bases). CDR1 and CDR2 from the germline V gene are LNHDA and SQIVND (reference sequence). This CDR3 spans 15 amino acids. V was shortened by 6 bases and J by 7 bases, with 18 bases between the two germline ends. The CDR3 nucleotides are TGTGCCAGTAGCACCGGGACAAACCGTCGCGGGGAGCTGTTTTTT. Protein product: CASSTGTNRRGELFF.

The chain employs TRBV2 and TRBJ2-7, with 10 positions matching TRBD2. The V gene end was trimmed by 6 bases and the J gene end by 4 bases; junction bases not matched to a gene: 6. The germline V gene has CDR1 SNHLY and CDR2 FYNNEI. This CDR3 is 14 amino acids long. The CDR3 region is CASRETSGMYEQYF. DNA of the CDR3: TGTGCCAGCAGGGAAACTAGCGGGATGTACGAGCAGTACTTC.

This clone was seen only once. The CDR3 is CASSRSLSRGGGTDTQYF. As DNA, the CDR3 is TGTGCCAGCAGTCGCTCCCTGTCCCGGGGAGGCGGAACAGATACGCAGTATTTT. This chain uses TRBV7-3 with TRBJ2-3; a weak D match, TRBD2 (6 bases). The germline CDR1 and CDR2 sequences are SGHTA and FQGTGA. The V end lost 6 bases, the J end lost 3 bases, and 25 bases lay between the germline ends. There are 18 residues in the CDR3.

The chain combines TRBV20-1 with TRBJ2-7; D perhaps matches TRBD1 (5 bases). Trimming removed 5 bases from V and 3 bases from J, with 8 bases in between. Germline V gene lookup returns CDR1 DFQATT and CDR2 SNEGSKA (reference sequence). The CDR3 has 11 amino acids. The CDR3 loop is CSAVQGYEQYF. CDR3 sequence (DNA): TGCAGTGCTGTTCAGGGCTACGAGCAGTACTTC.

This sequence joins TRBV5-4 and TRBJ2-7, with 8 bases aligning to TRBD2. The germline gives CDR1 SGHNT, CDR2 YYREEE (reference sequence). This CDR3 has 15 residues. V trimming: 0 bases; J trimming: 7 bases; junction bases outside the gene matches: 9. In DNA form, the CDR3 reads TGTGCCAGCAGCTTGGTCGCCGGGGGGGCTGAAGAGCAGTACTTC. This sequence encodes CASSLVAGGAEEQYF.

This chain connects TRBV3-1 (or the pseudogene TRBV3-2) to TRBJ1-3; TRBD1 is a possible D gene (5 bases). The length of the CDR3 is 13 residues. Trimming took 11 bases from V and 0 from J, leaving 11 bases between them. Germline loops: CDR1 LGHDT, CDR2 YNNKEL (reference sequence). The CDR3 coding sequence is TGTGCCTGCCGGGGGTGCTCTGGAAACACCATATATTTT. Amino acid sequence: CACRGCSGNTIYF.

This chain joins TRBV5-6 and TRBJ2-2, with a weak D call TRBD2 (5 bases). This CDR3 region has 15 residues. The germline V gene has CDR1 SGHDT and CDR2 YYEEEE. The V and J ends lost 3 bases and 0 bases respectively, with 9 bases between them. CDR3 amino acids: CASSSWTPNTGELFF. The CDR3 coding sequence is TGTGCCAGCAGCTCCTGGACTCCGAACACCGGGGAGCTGTTTTTT.

V gene TRBV12-3 or TRBV12-4 combines with J gene TRBJ1-1; D not certain. V gave up 5 bases and J gave up 5 bases, with 12 bases separating them. The CDR3 has 13 amino acids. CDR3 sequence: CASSLRPGTEAFF. In nucleotides, the CDR3 is TGTGCCAGCAGTCTTAGACCGGGTACTGAAGCTTTCTTT.

This chain links TRBV7-2 with TRBJ1-5, with D maybe TRBD1 (6 bases). The CDR3 extends over 14 amino acids. The germline V gene has CDR1 SGHTA and CDR2 FQGNSA. The V gene lost 4 bases and the J gene lost 6 bases, with 13 bases spanning the gap. The CDR3 DNA sequence: TGTGCCAGCAGCTCCTACAGGGCCGCTCAGCCCCAGCATTTT. Protein: CASSSYRAAQPQHF. The whole variable domain, remainder taken from reference TRBV7-2 and TRBJ1-5, is GAGVSQSPSNKVTEKGKDVELRCDPISGHTALYWYRQSLGQGLEFLIYFQGNSAPDKSGLPSDRFSAERTGGSVSTLTIQRTQQEDSAVYLCASSSYRAAQPQHFGDGTRLSIL.

V gene TRBV7-2 combines with J gene TRBJ2-5, with a weak D call TRBD2 (6 bases). The CDR3 extends over 16 amino acids. Trimming left V 4 bases short and J 4 bases short, with 19 bases between. Germline V gives CDR1 SGHTA, CDR2 FQGNSA. The DNA for the CDR3 is TGTGCCAGCAGCTCCCAGGGAGGCAGAGCCAGAGAGACCCAGTACTTC. As protein: CASSSQGGRARETQYF.

This clone showed up just once. The rearrangement links TRBV21-1 to TRBJ1-1; the table's TRBD1 call for D was not verified on the DNA. TRBV21-1 is assigned pseudogene status. The CDR3 contains 13 residues. The CDR3 region is CASNTGVNTEAFF. For the CDR3, the DNA is TGTGCCAGCAACACAGGGGTGAACACTGAAGCTTTCTTT.

The chain combines TRBV11-3 with TRBJ2-1, with 13 nucleotides matching TRBD2. Unmatched junction bases numbered 8, after V lost 5 bases and J lost 10 bases. CDR1 and CDR2 (germline): SGHNT, YENEEA. This CDR3 spans 15 amino acids. CDR3 region: CASSPGLAGVGEQFF. DNA for the CDR3: TGTGCCAGCAGCCCTGGACTAGCGGGAGTTGGAGAGCAGTTCTTC.

The chain uses TRBV14 and TRBJ1-2; 8 bases line up with TRBD1. V lost 4 bases to trimming and J lost 8 bases; unmatched junction nucleotides: 9. The CDR3 has 14 residues. From germline, CDR1 is SGHDN and CDR2 FVKESK. CDR3 sequence: CASSRLQGETGYTF. CDR3 bases: TGTGCCAGCAGCCGGTTACAGGGGGAGACAGGCTACACCTTC.

This chain links TRBV27 with TRBJ1-4; 10 bases map to TRBD1. The germline gives CDR1 MNHEY, CDR2 SMNVEV (reference sequence). This CDR3 is built from 14 residues. V shed 5 bases, J shed 10 bases, and the junction held 7 bases outside the gene matches. Written as DNA, the CDR3 is TGTGCCAGCAGTCCGCGACAGGGGGCGGGAAAACTGTTTTTT. Protein product: CASSPRQGAGKLFF.

The chain recombines TRBV7-8 with TRBJ2-2, with a weak D call TRBD2 (5 bases). Trimming pared 3 bases from V and 2 bases from J, leaving 10 bases between. The CDR3 has 15 residues. Looked up from germline, CDR1 is SGHVS and CDR2 is FQNEAQ. The DNA for the CDR3 is TGTGCCAGCAGCTTCGGACTTCTCAACACCGGGGAGCTGTTTTTT. Protein: CASSFGLLNTGELFF.

The chain carries TRBV7-2 and TRBJ2-2; D is perhaps TRBD1 (6 bases). V lost 2 bases, J lost 2 bases, and 12 bases lay in between. The CDR3 spans 16 residues. Germline CDR1 reads SGHTA; CDR2 reads FQGNSA. CDR3 in DNA: TGTGCCAGCAGCTTAAATCACAGGGCTAACACCGGGGAGCTGTTTTTT. Amino acids: CASSLNHRANTGELFF.